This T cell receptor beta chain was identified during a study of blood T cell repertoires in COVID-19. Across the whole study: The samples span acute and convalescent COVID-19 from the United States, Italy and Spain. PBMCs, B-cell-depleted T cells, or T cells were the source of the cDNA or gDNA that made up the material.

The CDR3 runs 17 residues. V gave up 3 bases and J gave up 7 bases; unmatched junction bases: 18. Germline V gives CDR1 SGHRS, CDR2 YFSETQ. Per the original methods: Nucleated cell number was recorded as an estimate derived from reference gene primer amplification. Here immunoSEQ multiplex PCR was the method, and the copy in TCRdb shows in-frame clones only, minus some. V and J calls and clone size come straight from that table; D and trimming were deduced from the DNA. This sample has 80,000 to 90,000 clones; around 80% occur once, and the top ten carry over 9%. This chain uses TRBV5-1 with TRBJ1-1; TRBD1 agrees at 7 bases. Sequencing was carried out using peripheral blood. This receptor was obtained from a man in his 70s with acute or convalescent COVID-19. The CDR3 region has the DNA TGCGCCAGCAGCTCCTCCAGACAGGGCCGGAGAGGAGGTGAAGCTTTCTTT. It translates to CASSSSRQGRRGGEAFF.